This TCR beta chain came from a study of technical replicates of blood from several donors. The germline gives CDR1 GTSNPN, CDR2 SVGIG (reference sequence). The ends lost 3 bases at V and 0 bases at J; junction bases unmatched: 6. The CDR3 sequence is 16 residues long. This clone came up a few times. The repertoire was sequenced with immunoSEQ multiplex PCR; TCRdb's copy has only in-frame clones and lacks some. Here the sample spans tens of thousands of clones, just under 97% being singletons. The sequence came from a human donor in good health. The chain is built from TRBV30 and TRBJ2-2, with 8 bases matching TRBD1. The sequencing sample was made of T cells isolated from PBMCs. CDR3 DNA: TGTGCCTGGAGCTTTGGGACAGGCTCGAACACCGGGGAGCTGTTTTTT. Residues: CAWSFGTGSNTGELFF.